The entry below describes one T cell receptor (beta chain). TCRdb's table, derived via immunoSEQ multiplex PCR, lists solely in-frame clones and lacks some. Here the sample spans about 330,000 clones, almost 90% being singletons. The sample comes from a study of Ad26.COV2.S vaccination and SARS-CoV-2 variants. Treatment described: 15 to 20 received Ad26.COV2.S at low or high dose, single or two shots; about 5 received placebo; per-sample allocation not given. Day 63 following the first vaccine or placebo injection was when the samples were taken. This sequence originates from a person between 18 and 65 years old who received the Ad26.COV2.S COVID-19 vaccine or a placebo. The sample consisted of peripheral blood, taken in a trial of Ad26.COV2.S vaccine versus placebo.

The CDR3 region is CASGDSPSPEAFF. CDR3 nucleotide sequence: TGTGCTAGTGGGGACAGTCCCTCACCAGAAGCTTTCTTT. The chain employs TRBV12-5 and TRBJ1-1; D perhaps matches TRBD1 (6 bases). Trimming removed 6 bases at V and 8 bases at J, with 16 bases between. The CDR3 extends over 13 amino acids. Looked up from germline, CDR1 is LGHNT and CDR2 is FRNRAP.